What follows is one T cell receptor beta chain and its context. Its matching antigen is unknown. The sample is drawn from a study of cytomegalovirus exposure and HLA in healthy donors. Study findings and constraints: Per published reports, the classifier diagnosed cytomegalovirus status with high specificity and sensitivity.

CDR3 length: 15 residues. The germline V gene has CDR1 SNHLY and CDR2 FYNNEI. With V trimmed by 1 base and J by 4 bases, 4 bases remained unmatched. Both 60 Vbeta primers and 13 Jbeta primers went into the PCR. Sequencing used immunoSEQ multiplex PCR; TCRdb keeps in-frame clones, though not all of them. The table lists about 120,000 clones, 81% of them singletons. The V gene is TRBV2, the J gene TRBJ1-5; TRBD1 aligns across 7 bases. The TCR comes from a man between 18 and 29 years old in good health and CMV-seropositive. The specimen sequenced was PBMCs. The CDR3 DNA reads TGTGCCAGCAGTGAAGGGGGACAGACAAATCAGCCCCAGCATTTT. Its protein product is CASSEGGQTNQPQHF.